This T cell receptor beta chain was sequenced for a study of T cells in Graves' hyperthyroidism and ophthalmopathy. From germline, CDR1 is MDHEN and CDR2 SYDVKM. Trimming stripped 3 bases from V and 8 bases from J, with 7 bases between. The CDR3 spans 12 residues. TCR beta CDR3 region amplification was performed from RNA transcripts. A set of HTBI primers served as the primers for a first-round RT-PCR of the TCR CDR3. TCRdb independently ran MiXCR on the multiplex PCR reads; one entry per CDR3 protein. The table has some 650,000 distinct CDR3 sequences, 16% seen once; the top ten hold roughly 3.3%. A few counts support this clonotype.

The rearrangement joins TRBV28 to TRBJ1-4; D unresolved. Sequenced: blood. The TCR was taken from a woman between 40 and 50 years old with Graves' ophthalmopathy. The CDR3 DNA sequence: TGTGCCAGCAGTTTTAATCGAGAAAAACTGTTTTTT. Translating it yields CASSFNREKLFF.